The 17 T cell receptor beta chains below all came from one sample that was sequenced in a study of cytomegalovirus exposure and HLA in healthy donors. 60 Vbeta and 13 Jbeta primers were used in PCR. Sequenced by immunoSEQ multiplex PCR; TCRdb stores in-frame clones only, minus some. Of 180,000 or so clones listed, roughly four fifths are singletons. Specimen: PBMCs. The receptors derive from a woman aged 25 to 39 in good health and CMV-seropositive.

The chain recombines TRBV6-5 with TRBJ2-6; D unclear. The CDR3 sequence is 15 residues long. Per germline, CDR1 MNHEY and CDR2 SVGAGI. V lost 2 bases to trimming and J lost 2 bases, with 7 bases between them. CDR3 region: CASSYGSTGANVLTF. The CDR3 DNA reads TGTGCCAGCAGTTACGGTAGCACTGGGGCCAACGTCCTGACTTTC.

The chain couples TRBV4-3 to TRBJ1-6, with TRBD1 matching 7 bases. CDR1 is LGHNA, CDR2 YSLEER, per germline. The trim removed 7 bases at V and 0 bases at J, leaving 6 bases unmatched. The CDR3 has 16 amino acids. This CDR3 reads CASKTDRSSYNSPLHF. In DNA form, the CDR3 reads TGCGCCAGCAAAACGGACAGGAGCTCCTATAATTCACCCCTCCACTTT.

The J gene is TRBJ2-2, the V gene TRBV7-6; 7 bases map to TRBD1. This CDR3 region has 15 residues. Germline V lookup: CDR1 SGHVS, CDR2 FNYEAQ. Trimming cost V 4 bases and J 4 bases; bases outside gene matches: 6. In DNA form, the CDR3 reads TGTGCCAGCAGCTCGGACAGGTTTACCACCGGGGAGCTGTTTTTT. Translating gives CASSSDRFTTGELFF.

Only a few counts were recorded for this clone. The gene calls are TRBV7-2 and TRBJ2-5; D is perhaps TRBD2 (6 bases). The better agreement between TRBJ2-7 and the DNA end casts doubt on the J call. CDR1 is SGHTA and CDR2 is FQGNSA in the germline V gene. The CDR3 runs 14 residues. In DNA form, the CDR3 reads TGTGCCAGCAGCTTAGTCGGGGGACCCTACGAGCAGTACTTC. This codes for CASSLVGGPYEQYF.

V gene TRBV15 combines with J gene TRBJ2-5; no clear D. Deletions cut 0 bases from V and 5 bases from J, with 7 bases between. The CDR3 is 13 amino acids. Per the germline V gene, CDR1 is LNHNV and CDR2 is YYDKDF (reference sequence). DNA for the CDR3: TGTGCCACCAGCAGAGACCTGGAGGAGACCCAGTACTTC. Its protein is CATSRDLEETQYF.

The V and J genes are TRBV7-2 and TRBJ1-2; the D is unclear. Germline values: CDR1 SGHTA, CDR2 FQGNSA. Trimming took off 2 bases at V and 2 bases at J, with 9 bases between the two ends. The CDR3 length is 14 residues. CDR3 sequence (DNA): TGTGCCAGCAGCTTATCGGGAGGGAACTATGGCTACACCTTC. This codes for CASSLSGGNYGYTF. The full variable domain, its missing parts supplied by reference TRBV7-2 and TRBJ1-2, is GAGVSQSPSNKVTEKGKDVELRCDPISGHTALYWYRQSLGQGLEFLIYFQGNSAPDKSGLPSDRFSAERTGGSVSTLTIQRTQQEDSAVYLCASSLSGGNYGYTFGSGTRLTVV.

V gene TRBV28 combines with J gene TRBJ2-2, with 10 bases identical to TRBD2. Germline-derived CDR1 and CDR2 are MDHEN and SYDVKM. V gave up 3 bases and J gave up 4 bases; unmatched junction bases: 2. This CDR3 is built from 15 residues. DNA for the CDR3: TGTGCCAGCAGTTTGCGACTAGCGGGCACCGGGGAGCTGTTTTTT. It codes for CASSLRLAGTGELFF.

In this sample, this clone turned up a few times. V gene TRBV6-1 combines with J gene TRBJ1-2; TRBD1 agrees at 8 bases. The CDR3 totals 14 residues. Per the germline V gene, CDR1 is MNHNS and CDR2 is SASEGT. V shed 5 bases, J shed 3 bases, and the junction held 5 bases outside the gene matches. CDR3 in DNA: TGTGCCAGCAGTCTGACAGGGGCGGACTATGGCTACACCTTC. It encodes CASSLTGADYGYTF.

The V gene is TRBV5-1, the J gene TRBJ2-5; a weak D match, TRBD1 (6 bases). CDR1 is SGHRS and CDR2 is YFSETQ in the germline V gene. The CDR3 is 16 residues long. Trimming stripped 0 bases from V and 2 bases from J, with 14 bases between. CDR3 nucleotides: TGCGCCAGCAGCTTGGGTTTTGTACAGGGACAAGAGACCCAGTACTTC. The encoded protein is CASSLGFVQGQETQYF.

V usage is TRBV9 and J usage is TRBJ1-5; D perhaps matches TRBD1 (6 bases). The CDR3 totals 14 residues. V dropped 0 bases and J dropped 2 bases, with 6 bases sitting between them. Germline CDR1 and CDR2: SGDLS and YYNGEE. CDR3 region: CASSVEGGNQPQHF. The CDR3 nucleotides read TGTGCCAGCAGCGTAGAGGGGGGCAATCAGCCCCAGCATTTT.

This clone was recorded only once. Other nucleotide sequences in the sample specify the same CDR3. CDR3 in amino acids: CASSAGLAGSYEQYF. The DNA of the CDR3 is TGTGCCAGCAGCGCAGGACTAGCGGGGTCCTACGAGCAGTACTTC. The genes are TRBV9 and TRBJ2-7, with TRBD2 matching over 12 bases. Per the germline V gene, CDR1 is SGDLS and CDR2 is YYNGEE. This CDR3 has 15 amino acids. The J segment lost 1 base and the V segment lost 3 bases, leaving 2 bases of the junction unmatched.

The CDR3 DNA follows: TGTGCCAGCAGTTTATATTCCGCGGGGGCCTCCTACGAGCAGTACTTC. Protein product: CASSLYSAGASYEQYF. J is TRBJ2-7 and V is TRBV28; weak D call: TRBD2 (7 bases). Between the trimmed V and J ends, which lost 1 base and 0 bases, there was a span of 13 bases. The germline gives CDR1 MDHEN, CDR2 SYDVKM. This CDR3 comprises 16 residues.

The V call is TRBV4-3, the J call TRBJ1-1, with D perhaps TRBD1 (5 bases). The CDR3 covers 13 residues. Trimming stripped 0 bases from V and 9 bases from J, with 11 bases between. CDR1 is LGHNA, CDR2 YSLEER, per germline. CDR3 nucleotides: TGCGCCAGCAGCCAAGACTCGAACAGGCAAGCTTTCTTT. It specifies CASSQDSNRQAFF.

This clone appeared a few times. One end of the junction is discordant with germline, which a read error may explain. The V gene is TRBV7-9, the J gene TRBJ2-7, with D possibly matching TRBD1 (7 bases). The V gene's germline CDR1 is SEHNR and CDR2 FQNEAQ (reference sequence). This CDR3 region has 17 residues. As DNA, the CDR3 is TGTGCCTGCAGCCCTTATTTGGGGGGCACAGGGGACTACGAGCAGTACTTC. It specifies CACSPYLGGTGDYEQYF.

Here the CDR3 DNA reads TGCAGCGCTTGGACAGAAGGGGCTTTCTTT. It yields the protein CSAWTEGAFF. V and J are TRBV29-1 and TRBJ1-1; D might be TRBD1 (6 bases). The CDR3 is 10 residues long. Trimming cost V 7 bases and J 11 bases, with 14 bases left between them. Germline lookup yields CDR1 SQVTM and CDR2 ANQGSEA.

The chain carries TRBV2 and TRBJ2-3; tentatively, D is TRBD1 (6 bases). Trimming pared 6 bases from V and 5 bases from J, leaving 15 bases between. This CDR3 region has 14 residues. Germline V gives CDR1 SNHLY, CDR2 FYNNEI. CDR3 residues: CASSPVRGVDTQYF. CDR3 bases: TGTGCCAGCAGCCCCGTCAGGGGCGTAGATACGCAGTATTTT.

This chain connects TRBV7-8 to TRBJ2-7, with TRBD2 matching over 8 bases. The CDR3 consists of 13 residues. Germline values: CDR1 SGHVS, CDR2 FQNEAQ. With 1 base clipped from V and 13 bases from J, the junction kept 9 bases outside the gene matches. For the CDR3, the DNA is TGTGCCAGCAGCTTAGGGCGGGGGGACCCTACCTACTTC. This codes for CASSLGRGDPTYF.